Presented here are 22 T cell receptor beta chains from one specimen sequenced in a study of blood T cells in healthy people across ages. A J-beta primer mix and a sample-barcoded 5' primer were used in a second PCR of about 7 to 12 cycles. From the 5' RACE reads, TCRdb called clonotypes with MiXCR, one entry per CDR3 protein. The table records more than 650,000 distinct CDR3 sequences, roughly 53% of them present only once. Sequenced input: blood. The receptors shown here come from a man older than 75 in good health.

CDR3 nucleotides: TGTGCCAGCCGAAAGGTATCGACAGATACGCAGTATTTT. Protein sequence: CASRKVSTDTQYF. The chain has TRBV7-2 and TRBJ2-3; D not resolved. V was pared by 8 bases and J by 3 bases, with 12 bases between. CDR1 and CDR2 from the germline V gene are SGHTA and FQGNSA. The CDR3 is made up of 13 amino acids.

The chain recombines TRBV29-1 with TRBJ2-6, with TRBD2 matching 13 bases. In germline, CDR1 is SQVTM, CDR2 ANQGSEA. This CDR3 has 17 residues. V was pared by 7 bases and J by 1 base, with 7 bases of the junction left unmatched. CDR3: CSASRTSGSSGANVLTF. The CDR3 bases are TGCAGCGCGTCCAGGACTAGCGGGAGTTCTGGGGCCAACGTCCTGACTTTC. The full variable domain, rest sourced from reference TRBV29-1 and TRBJ2-6, is SAVISQKPSRDICQRGTSLTIQCQVDSQVTMMFWYRQQPGQSLTLIATANQGSEATYESGFVIDKFPISRPNLTFSTLTVSNMSPEDSSIYLCSASRTSGSSGANVLTFGAGSRLTVL.

The gene calls are TRBV27 and TRBJ2-1; D is undetermined. The CDR3 covers 16 residues. V was cut by 3 bases and J by 0 bases, with 12 bases left in between. Germline loops: CDR1 MNHEY, CDR2 SMNVEV (reference sequence). CDR3 sequence (DNA): TGTGCCAGCAGTTTGGAGATCGGTAGCTCCTACAATGAGCAGTTCTTC. This gives the protein CASSLEIGSSYNEQFF.

This sequence joins TRBV10-3 and TRBJ1-1; 7 bases agree with TRBD1. The germline CDR1 and CDR2 sequences are ENHRY and SYGVKD. V was clipped by 6 bases and J by 1 base; unmatched bases: 8. The CDR3 covers 15 residues. The CDR3 spells CAIRGQATGNTEAFF. The CDR3 bases are TGTGCCATCAGAGGACAGGCGACTGGGAACACTGAAGCTTTCTTT.

This chain connects TRBV6-6 to TRBJ2-5, with D possibly matching TRBD2 (6 bases). Trimming stripped 2 bases from V and 5 bases from J, with 18 bases between. The CDR3 length is 16 residues. Germline-derived CDR1 and CDR2 are MNHNY and SVGAGI (reference sequence). The CDR3 DNA reads TGTGCCAGCAGTTACGCCGGGACTCCTCTGGGTGAGACCCAGTACTTC. This codes for CASSYAGTPLGETQYF.

The rearrangement joins TRBV19 to TRBJ2-7; 8 bases agree with TRBD1. The length of the CDR3 is 14 residues. Trimming removed 7 bases from V and 0 bases from J; junction bases left unmatched: 5. Germline V CDR1 and CDR2: LNHDA, SQIVND (reference sequence). The CDR3 loop is CASNRQGSSYEQYF. CDR3 bases: TGTGCCAGTAACCGACAGGGGAGCTCCTACGAGCAGTACTTC. Together with reference TRBV19 and TRBJ2-7, the CDR3 gives the full variable domain: DGGITQSPKYLFRKEGQNVTLSCEQNLNHDAMYWYRQDPGQGLRLIYYSQIVNDFQKGDIAEGYSVSREKKESFPLTVTSAQKNPTAFYLCASNRQGSSYEQYFGPGTRLTVT.

This clonotype was recorded a few times. For the CDR3, the DNA is TGCAGTGCTTCGACGGAGAACTATGGCTACACCTTC. This translates into CSASTENYGYTF. The chain has TRBV20-1 and TRBJ1-2, with D hard to call. Per germline, CDR1 DFQATT and CDR2 SNEGSKA (reference sequence). V was shortened by 5 bases and J by 2 bases, with 9 bases between the two germline ends. The CDR3 covers 12 residues.

This chain uses TRBV4-1 with TRBJ2-7; 7 nucleotides line up with TRBD1. The CDR3 runs to 13 residues. V gave up 8 bases and J gave up 0 bases; unmatched junction bases: 4. Germline V gives CDR1 MGHRA, CDR2 YSYEKL. In DNA form, the CDR3 reads TGCGCCAGCGGACAGGTTAGCTCCTACGAGCAGTACTTC. This encodes CASGQVSSYEQYF.

The J gene is TRBJ1-4, the V gene TRBV29-1; D gene uncertain. This CDR3 has 14 amino acids. V was trimmed by 3 bases and J by 5 bases, leaving 13 bases between them. Germline V lookup: CDR1 SQVTM, CDR2 ANQGSEA. The CDR3 DNA is TGCAGCGTTGAGAAGGACGGAGGAAATGAAAAACTGTTTTTT. Protein sequence: CSVEKDGGNEKLFF.

The V gene is TRBV3-1, the J gene TRBJ2-1; D call uncertain. The CDR3 runs to 11 residues. Germline-derived CDR1 and CDR2 are LGHDT and YNNKEL (reference sequence). Trimming removed 2 bases at V and 8 bases at J, with 4 bases between. The CDR3 DNA is TGTGCCAGCAGCCAAATCGATGAGCAGTTCTTC. This sequence encodes CASSQIDEQFF.

This clonotype occurred a few times. The J gene is TRBJ2-2, the V gene TRBV29-1; D not certain. The V and J ends lost 0 bases and 1 base respectively, with 3 bases between them. This CDR3 region has 13 residues. Germline values: CDR1 SQVTM, CDR2 ANQGSEA. The DNA of the CDR3 is TGCAGCGTTGAAGAAGGGAACACCGGGGAGCTGTTTTTT. This gives the protein CSVEEGNTGELFF.

This chain joins TRBV12-3 or TRBV12-4 and TRBJ1-2, with D tentatively TRBD1 (5 bases). V dropped 5 bases and J dropped 8 bases, with 18 bases sitting between them. There are 14 residues in the CDR3. The CDR3 protein is CASSPEQGWQGYTF. The CDR3 nucleotides read TGTGCCAGCAGTCCCGAGCAGGGTTGGCAAGGCTACACCTTC.

The V and J genes are TRBV2 and TRBJ2-3; a possible D gene is TRBD2 (5 bases). V was pared by 7 bases and J by 3 bases, with 14 bases between. In germline, CDR1 is SNHLY, CDR2 FYNNEI. The CDR3 runs 14 residues. In nucleotides, the CDR3 is TGTGCCAGCACTTTAGCGAGAGGAACAGATACGCAGTATTTT. It encodes CASTLARGTDTQYF. The entire variable domain, with the rest obtained from reference TRBV2 and TRBJ2-3, is as follows: EPEVTQTPSHQVTQMGQEVILRCVPISNHLYFYWYRQILGQKVEFLVSFYNNEISEKSEIFDDQFSVERPDGSNFTLKIRSTKLEDSAMYFCASTLARGTDTQYFGPGTRLTVL.

The chain uses TRBV20-1 and TRBJ2-7; no clear D gene. V lost 0 bases to trimming and J lost 5 bases, with 5 bases between them. Germline V gene sequence: CDR1 DFQATT, CDR2 SNEGSKA (reference sequence). This CDR3 is 11 amino acids long. The CDR3 protein is CSAREVHEQYF. CDR3 coding DNA: TGCAGTGCTAGAGAGGTTCACGAGCAGTACTTC.

A single count supports this clonotype. The genes are TRBV10-1 and TRBJ2-1; 7 bases match TRBD1. Germline loops: CDR1 WNHNN, CDR2 SYGVQD (reference sequence). The CDR3 sequence is 17 residues long. Trimming removed 2 bases from V and 6 bases from J; junction bases left unmatched: 13. This CDR3 is CASSETAPGQRSNEQFF. DNA of the CDR3: TGCGCCAGCAGTGAGACCGCTCCGGGACAGAGATCCAATGAGCAGTTCTTC.

This clonotype was recorded only once. This chain joins TRBV2 and TRBJ2-2, with unresolved D. Germline V gene lookup returns CDR1 SNHLY and CDR2 FYNNEI. The CDR3 contains 13 residues. Trimming shortened V by 7 bases and J by 0 bases, and 6 bases separated the two germline ends. CDR3 region: CASNSANTGELFF. The CDR3, as DNA: TGTGCCAGCAACAGCGCGAACACCGGGGAGCTGTTTTTT.

The chain links TRBV6-6 to TRBJ1-5; 11 bases match TRBD1. Germline CDR1 and CDR2: MNHNY and SVGAGI (reference sequence). V lost 5 bases to trimming and J lost 6 bases; unmatched junction nucleotides: 6. The CDR3 loop spans 15 amino acids. The CDR3 protein is CASSAGDRGSQPQHF. DNA of the CDR3: TGTGCCAGCAGTGCCGGGGACAGGGGGTCTCAGCCCCAGCATTTT.

This sequence joins TRBV6-5 and TRBJ2-7; 7 nucleotides agree with TRBD1. Germline assignment: CDR1 MNHEY and CDR2 SVGAGI. The CDR3 covers 15 residues. V shed 0 bases, J shed 2 bases, and the junction held 4 bases outside the gene matches. The CDR3 nucleotides read TGTGCCAGCAGTTACTCAGAGACAGGGCCCTACGAGCAGTACTTC. Translation: CASSYSETGPYEQYF.

This clonotype appeared a few times. The chain combines TRBV15 with TRBJ2-7; D is undetermined. The length of the CDR3 is 14 residues. V lost 0 bases, J lost 2 bases, and 8 bases lay in between. Germline values: CDR1 LNHNV, CDR2 YYDKDF (reference sequence). CDR3 amino acids: CATSREATTYEQYF. The CDR3 DNA reads as TGTGCCACCAGCAGAGAGGCCACCACCTACGAGCAGTACTTC.

This clonotype was seen a handful of times. This chain connects TRBV29-1 to TRBJ1-2; D possibly corresponds to TRBD1 (6 bases). Germline values: CDR1 SQVTM, CDR2 ANQGSEA. The CDR3 contains 13 residues. V lost 0 bases, J lost 7 bases, and 12 bases lay in between. CDR3 in amino acids: CSVEDLQGGGYTF. The CDR3 DNA is TGCAGCGTTGAAGATCTTCAAGGGGGTGGCTACACCTTC.

CDR3 amino acids: CSANGRDNQPQHF. The CDR3 DNA reads as TGCAGTGCTAACGGGAGAGACAATCAGCCCCAGCATTTT. The chain uses TRBV20-1 and TRBJ1-5; D is uncertain. Trimming cost V 4 bases and J 3 bases, with 10 bases left between them. Germline CDR1 reads DFQATT; CDR2 reads SNEGSKA (reference sequence). The CDR3 sequence is 13 residues long.

The chain couples TRBV7-3 to TRBJ2-1; 8 bases fit TRBD2. V lost 6 bases and J lost 9; bases outside the gene matches: 7. This CDR3 is 13 amino acids long. CDR1 is SGHTA, CDR2 FQGTGA, per germline. The CDR3 DNA is TGTGCCAGCAGTCTGGGACTAGGGAGTGAGCAGTTCTTC. It yields the protein CASSLGLGSEQFF.